The 25 T cell receptor beta chains below were found in one sample sequenced in a study of regulatory T cells in long-lasting Graves disease (dated by TCRdb to 2020 to 2023). What this sample's time point label stands for: persistent/refractory GD, antithyroid drugs over 5 years with positive TRAb. For both TCR sequencing and RNA sequencing, RNA was extracted from PBMCs in TRIzol. Preparation of the library involved multiplex PCR. The run used an Illumina HiSeq 4000. TCR beta libraries were built with iRepertoire HTBI primers and Arm-PCR amplification of CDR3 regions. Using fastp trimming at Q25 and MiXCR clonotype assembly, TCRdb reanalyzed the public sequencing data and kept in-frame beta chains. Every distinct CDR3 protein forms one entry, paired with its most common genes and DNA. This sample lists more than 350,000 distinct CDR3 sequences; about 21% were detected once. The top ten clonotypes cover around 15% of the sample.

This sample comprised peripheral blood mononuclear cells (PBMCs), obtained when the disease was refractory, from a patient treated with antithyroid drugs. The receptors were gathered from a female donor with Graves disease.

The chain is built from TRBV6-9 and TRBJ2-1; either TRBD1 or TRBD2 may supply D (6 bases each). This CDR3 has 14 residues. Trimming shortened V by 3 bases and J by 8 bases, and 14 bases separated the two germline ends. Germline V gene sequence: CDR1 MNHGY, CDR2 SVAAGI. CDR3 nucleotides: TGTGCCAGCAGTTACTTCCCGGGGGCCGATGAGCAGTTCTTC. This codes for CASSYFPGADEQFF.

The V and J genes are TRBV12-3 or TRBV12-4 and TRBJ2-1, with 8 positions matching TRBD2. The J call is in doubt because the DNA end fits TRBJ2-5 better. There are 15 residues in the CDR3. The CDR3 loop reads CASSGSGRAQETQYF. The CDR3 DNA is TGTGCCAGCAGCGGGAGCGGGAGAGCACAAGAGACCCAGTACTTC.

At least ten counts were recorded for this clonotype. This rearrangement joins TRBV20-1 to TRBJ2-5; D possibly corresponds to TRBD1 (5 bases). The CDR3 extends over 17 amino acids. Germline loops: CDR1 DFQATT, CDR2 SNEGSKA (reference sequence). V was trimmed by 0 bases and J by 0 bases, leaving 17 bases between them. DNA for the CDR3: TGCAGTGCTAGAGATCTTTTAGACAGCTCGTACCAAGAGACCCAGTACTTC. Encoded protein: CSARDLLDSSYQETQYF.

The count of this clonotype is one. The CDR3 is CASSLDSLGGDTQYF. CDR3 sequence (DNA): TGTGCCAGCAGTTTGGACTCGTTAGGGGGAGATACGCAGTATTTT. This chain joins TRBV28 and TRBJ2-3; D is perhaps TRBD1 (6 bases). In germline, CDR1 is MDHEN, CDR2 SYDVKM. Trimming shortened V by 3 bases and J by 5 bases, and 15 bases separated the two germline ends. CDR3 size: 15 residues.

This clonotype came up a few times. The chain has TRBV2 and TRBJ2-3; 10 nucleotides align to TRBD2. This CDR3 region has 15 residues. Germline CDR1 is SNHLY and CDR2 is FYNNEI. J gave up 3 bases and V 3 bases, and 3 bases lay outside the gene matches. CDR3 amino acids: CASSEELAGTDTQYF. CDR3 DNA sequence: TGTGCCAGCAGTGAGGAACTAGCGGGGACAGATACGCAGTATTTT. Full variable domain (rest looked up from reference TRBV2 and TRBJ2-3): EPEVTQTPSHQVTQMGQEVILRCVPISNHLYFYWYRQILGQKVEFLVSFYNNEISEKSEIFDDQFSVERPDGSNFTLKIRSTKLEDSAMYFCASSEELAGTDTQYFGPGTRLTVL.

This clonotype was detected many times. This chain joins TRBV6-1 and TRBJ1-5; D ambiguous. CDR3 length equals 13 residues. The germline gives CDR1 MNHNS, CDR2 SASEGT. The V and J ends lost 7 bases and 2 bases respectively, with 9 bases between them. CDR3 nucleotides: TGTGCCAGCATGGGGAAAGGCAATCAGCCCCAGCATTTT. Protein product: CASMGKGNQPQHF.

This clonotype was counted at least ten times. The J gene is TRBJ2-7, the V gene TRBV28; 9 nucleotides match TRBD1. This CDR3 comprises 16 residues. Germline lookup yields CDR1 MDHEN and CDR2 SYDVKM. Trimming cost V 6 bases and J 7 bases; bases outside gene matches: 16. The CDR3 region has the DNA TGTGCCAGCAGCGACTTGGAACAGGGGGCGAGGTTGGAGCAGTACTTC. This translates into CASSDLEQGARLEQYF.

This clonotype was found many times. The rearrangement joins TRBV12-3 or TRBV12-4 to TRBJ1-2; D is unresolved. The CDR3 is 13 residues long. V dropped 7 bases and J dropped 0 bases, with 9 bases sitting between them. The DNA for the CDR3 is TGTGCCAGCACGGGCCTCCCTAACTATGGCTACACCTTC. Translation gives CASTGLPNYGYTF.

The chain combines TRBV5-1 with TRBJ2-2; 7 bases are shared with TRBD2. The ends lost 1 base at V and 5 bases at J; junction bases unmatched: 5. Per germline, CDR1 SGHRS and CDR2 YFSETQ. The CDR3 is 15 amino acids. The CDR3 loop reads CASSLQGGNTGELFF. CDR3 bases: TGCGCCAGCAGCTTGCAGGGAGGGAATACCGGGGAGCTGTTTTTT.

The rearrangement joins TRBV20-1 to TRBJ2-1, with 7 bases lining up with TRBD2. The germline CDR1 and CDR2 sequences are DFQATT and SNEGSKA (reference sequence). V was pared by 5 bases and J by 9 bases, with 4 bases of the junction left unmatched. The CDR3 loop spans 11 amino acids. The CDR3 protein is CSAGLEPEQFF. CDR3 nucleotides: TGCAGTGCTGGACTAGAGCCTGAGCAGTTCTTC.

Notes on this clonotype: Possible read error: a much larger clone is one base away. The V call is TRBV2, the J call TRBJ2-5, with D possibly matching TRBD1 (6 bases). Germline V gene lookup returns CDR1 SNHLY and CDR2 FYNNEI. V was trimmed by 1 base and J by 7 bases, leaving 19 bases between them. This CDR3 region has 16 residues. The CDR3 region is CASSEGPGRGLMTQYF. CDR3 nucleotide sequence: TGTGCCAGCAGTGAAGGTCCGGGCAGGGGATTGATGACCCAGTACTTC.

V usage is TRBV7-9 and J usage is TRBJ1-6, with TRBD1 identical over 8 bases. The CDR3 spans 15 residues. Germline CDR1 is SEHNR and CDR2 is FQNEAQ (reference sequence). V lost 6 bases, J lost 9 bases, and 10 bases stayed unmatched. CDR3: CASSSSDRAGSPLHF. The CDR3 DNA is TGTGCCAGCAGTTCATCGGACAGGGCTGGTTCACCCCTCCACTTT.

V gene TRBV7-9 combines with J gene TRBJ2-2; D perhaps matches TRBD2 (5 bases). Germline-derived CDR1 and CDR2 are SEHNR and FQNEAQ (reference sequence). Trimming shortened V by 4 bases and J by 4 bases, and 16 bases separated the two germline ends. This CDR3 contains 16 residues. The CDR3 loop is CASSSTTPSGTGELFF. In DNA, the CDR3 is TGTGCCAGCAGCTCGACTACTCCCTCCGGCACCGGGGAGCTGTTTTTT.

This clonotype appeared a few times. This chain links TRBV28 with TRBJ2-7; no clear D. The CDR3 contains 13 residues. In germline, CDR1 is MDHEN, CDR2 SYDVKM. Trimming took 6 bases from V and 3 from J, leaving 12 bases between them. CDR3: CASSLSFYYEQYF. CDR3 bases: TGTGCCAGCAGCCTAAGCTTCTACTACGAGCAGTACTTC.

V gene TRBV7-6 combines with J gene TRBJ2-7, with D possibly TRBD2 on 5 matching bases. Germline loops: CDR1 SGHVS, CDR2 FNYEAQ. Trimming shortened V by 6 bases and J by 5 bases, and 23 bases separated the two germline ends. The CDR3 consists of 16 residues. The CDR3: CASSTLARVGPHEQYF. In DNA, the CDR3 is TGTGCCAGCAGTACCCTGGCGAGGGTCGGTCCACACGAGCAGTACTTC.

This clonotype was counted ten times or more. The chain carries TRBV11-1 and TRBJ2-4; D is perhaps TRBD1 (6 bases). Trimming removed 5 bases from V and 11 bases from J, with 25 bases in between. This CDR3 has 16 amino acids. Germline lookup yields CDR1 SGHAT and CDR2 FQDESV (reference sequence). Here the CDR3 reads CASSPRGRQGTEFQYF. The CDR3 nucleotides read TGTGCCAGCAGCCCAAGGGGTCGTCAGGGGACGGAGTTTCAGTACTTC.

V usage is TRBV9 and J usage is TRBJ2-5, with D possibly being TRBD1 or TRBD2 (6 bases each). The CDR3 is 18 residues long. Trimming pared 0 bases from V and 1 base from J, leaving 19 bases between. CDR1 SGDLS and CDR2 YYNGEE come from the germline V gene. CDR3 residues: CASSVAPGGWGPQETQYF. The CDR3 DNA reads TGTGCCAGCAGCGTAGCCCCCGGGGGTTGGGGGCCCCAAGAGACCCAGTACTTC. The whole variable domain, remainder taken from reference TRBV9 and TRBJ2-5, is DSGVTQTPKHLITATGQRVTLRCSPRSGDLSVYWYQQSLDQGLQFLIQYYNGEERAKGNILERFSAQQFPDLHSELNLSSLELGDSALYFCASSVAPGGWGPQETQYFGPGTRLLVL.

The chain carries TRBV4-1 and TRBJ1-2; the D gene is possibly TRBD1 (5 bases). This CDR3 has 13 amino acids. V lost 6 bases and J 4 bases, leaving 12 bases between the germline ends. From germline, CDR1 is MGHRA and CDR2 YSYEKL. As DNA, the CDR3 is TGCGCCAGCAGTACACTGGGGGTCTATGGCTACACCTTC. It is translated as CASSTLGVYGYTF.

A note on this clonotype: A read error may explain this, as a much larger clone is one base away. This rearrangement joins TRBV12-3 or TRBV12-4 to TRBJ2-5, with a tentative D call TRBD1 (5 bases). V was clipped by 7 bases and J by 4 bases, with 10 bases between them. CDR3 length: 12 residues. The CDR3 DNA reads TGTGCCAGCAAGAGTACAGGAGAGACCCAGTACTTC. Translating it yields CASKSTGETQYF.

There are many counts of this clonotype. The genes are TRBV10-2 and TRBJ2-5; D ambiguous. Germline V lookup: CDR1 WSHSY, CDR2 SAAADI. Trimming took off 1 base at V and 1 base at J, with 4 bases between the two ends. The CDR3 runs to 13 residues. CDR3 loop: CASSEYGQETQYF. Written as DNA, the CDR3 is TGCGCCAGCAGTGAGTATGGCCAAGAGACCCAGTACTTC.

This clonotype was found once. The chain uses TRBV27 and TRBJ2-3, with D hard to call. The CDR3 covers 16 residues. Per germline, CDR1 MNHEY and CDR2 SMNVEV (reference sequence). V was pared by 2 bases and J by 7 bases, with 19 bases between. The CDR3 loop reads CASSLKGQPVGYTQYF. The CDR3 DNA follows: TGTGCCAGCAGTTTAAAGGGTCAGCCCGTAGGATATACGCAGTATTTT.

The sample holds many counts of this clonotype. J is TRBJ2-2 and V is TRBV27, with 8 bases identical to TRBD1. J lost 7 bases, V lost 9 bases, and 7 bases had no gene match. The CDR3 spans 13 residues. Germline V gene sequence: CDR1 MNHEY, CDR2 SMNVEV (reference sequence). CDR3 bases: TGTGCCAGTATGGACAGGGCCCGCGGGGAGCTGTTTTTT. Its protein product is CASMDRARGELFF.

This clonotype was seen ten or more times. V is TRBV12-3 or TRBV12-4 and J is TRBJ1-2; D not resolved. The CDR3 has 11 amino acids. V dropped 6 bases and J dropped 8 bases, with 10 bases sitting between them. DNA of the CDR3: TGTGCCAGCAGCCAACGTGGGGGCTACACCTTC. This sequence encodes CASSQRGGYTF.

Many counts were recorded for this clonotype. The V call is TRBV10-3, the J call TRBJ2-5; D gene unclear. The CDR3 has 11 amino acids. CDR1 is ENHRY, CDR2 SYGVKD, per germline. V was shortened by 0 bases and J by 9 bases, with 5 bases between the two germline ends. The CDR3 DNA reads TGTGCCATCAGTGAGTCCGGCGCCCAGTACTTC. Translation gives CAISESGAQYF.

This clonotype appeared many times. The chain has TRBV3-1 and TRBJ1-5; D is ambiguous. Germline V gene lookup returns CDR1 LGHDT and CDR2 YNNKEL (reference sequence). The CDR3 extends over 15 amino acids. The V end was cut by 0 bases, the J end by 0 bases, with 6 bases between. CDR3 bases: TGTGCCAGCAGCCAAGACAGGATTAGCAATCAGCCCCAGCATTTT. It is translated as CASSQDRISNQPQHF.